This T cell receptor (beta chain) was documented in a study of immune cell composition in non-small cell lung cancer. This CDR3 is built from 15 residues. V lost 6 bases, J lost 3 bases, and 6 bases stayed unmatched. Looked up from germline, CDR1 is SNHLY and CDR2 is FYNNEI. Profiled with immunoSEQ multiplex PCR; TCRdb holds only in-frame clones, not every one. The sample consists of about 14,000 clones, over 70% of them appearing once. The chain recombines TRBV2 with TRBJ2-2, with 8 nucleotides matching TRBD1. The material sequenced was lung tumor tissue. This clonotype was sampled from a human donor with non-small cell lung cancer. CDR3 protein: CASRGTGGYTGELFF. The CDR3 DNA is TGTGCCAGCAGAGGAACAGGGGGGTACACCGGGGAGCTGTTTTTT.